This is a list of T cell receptor beta chains from one sample in a study of blood T cells in healthy people across ages. TCRdb fed the 5' RACE reads into MiXCR, producing one record per CDR3 protein. This sample has about 780,000 distinct CDR3 sequences, with less than 60% found just once. The sequencing input was blood. Receptor source: a man older than 75 in good health. The CDR3 runs from the conserved cysteine through the conserved F or W. Fields, in order: clone size, D gene, V gene, J gene, CDR3 DNA, CDR3 protein. A D gene is named only where the DNA matches it firmly. Size is omitted from some rows. Given values are once, few, many or a class for expanded clones.

clone size: NA; D gene: NA; V gene: TRBV28; J gene: TRBJ1-5; CDR3 DNA: TGTGCCAGCGAAGATACCGGATTACCCCAGCATTTT; CDR3 protein: CASEDTGLPQHF
clone size: NA; D gene: NA; V gene: TRBV20-1; J gene: TRBJ2-7; CDR3 DNA: TGCAGTGCTCCAGAGCTAGCGAGCTACAATGAGCAGTACTTC; CDR3 protein: CSAPELASYNEQYF
clone size: few; D gene: NA; V gene: TRBV28; J gene: TRBJ2-7; CDR3 DNA: TGTGCCATCCAGGGGCAGGGAGCCTTCTACGAGCAGTACTTC; CDR3 protein: CAIQGQGAFYEQYF
clone size: NA; D gene: NA; V gene: TRBV6-5; J gene: TRBJ2-3; CDR3 DNA: TGTGCCAGCAGTAAAACTAGAGTCACGCAGTATTTT; CDR3 protein: CASSKTRVTQYF
clone size: many; D gene: TRBD2; V gene: TRBV28; J gene: TRBJ2-7; CDR3 DNA: TGTGCCAGCAGTCCCGTCGGGGCGGGAGGCTTCTCCTACGAGCAGTACTTC; CDR3 protein: CASSPVGAGGFSYEQYF
clone size: many; D gene: NA; V gene: TRBV29-1; J gene: TRBJ2-4; CDR3 DNA: TGCAGCGCCGGGACCGGCGGAGACATTCAGTACTTC; CDR3 protein: CSAGTGGDIQYF
clone size: many; D gene: NA; V gene: TRBV9; J gene: TRBJ2-5; CDR3 DNA: TGTGCCAGCAGCTCACCCTCGGGACCCCAAGAGACCCAGTACTTC; CDR3 protein: CASSSPSGPQETQYF
clone size: many; D gene: TRBD2; V gene: TRBV12-3/TRBV12-4; J gene: TRBJ2-3; CDR3 DNA: TGTGCCAGCAGCTCCAGGACTAGCGGCACAGATACGCAGTATTTT; CDR3 protein: CASSSRTSGTDTQYF
clone size: many; D gene: NA; V gene: TRBV9; J gene: TRBJ2-7; CDR3 DNA: TGTGCCAGCAGCGTGGGACGAGAGTCTTACGAGCAGTACTTC; CDR3 protein: CASSVGRESYEQYF
clone size: NA; D gene: NA; V gene: TRBV6-5; J gene: TRBJ2-3; CDR3 DNA: TGTGCCAGCAATCGGGGTCTCACAGATACGCAGTATTTT; CDR3 protein: CASNRGLTDTQYF
clone size: few; D gene: NA; V gene: TRBV5-1; J gene: TRBJ2-5; CDR3 DNA: TGCGCCAGCAGCTTGGAGCTTAGCGTCGGGACCCAGTACTTC; CDR3 protein: CASSLELSVGTQYF
clone size: NA; D gene: NA; V gene: TRBV6-2/TRBV6-3; J gene: TRBJ2-7; CDR3 DNA: TGTGCCTGCGGAGGAGCCTACGAGCAGTACTTC; CDR3 protein: CACGGAYEQYF
clone size: NA; D gene: NA; V gene: TRBV12-3/TRBV12-4; J gene: TRBJ2-3; CDR3 DNA: TGTGCCAGCAGTCAATCCTTAGGTGGGGCAGATACGCAGTATTTT; CDR3 protein: CASSQSLGGADTQYF
clone size: NA; D gene: NA; V gene: TRBV28; J gene: TRBJ1-6; CDR3 DNA: TGTGCCAGCAGTATACCCATGGCCAATTCACCCCTCCACTTT; CDR3 protein: CASSIPMANSPLHF
clone size: few; D gene: TRBD2; V gene: TRBV30; J gene: TRBJ2-5; CDR3 DNA: TGTGCCTGGAGTCGGATAGCGGGAGGTCATGAGCAGTACTTC; CDR3 protein: CAWSRIAGGHEQYF
clone size: NA; D gene: NA; V gene: TRBV4-3; J gene: TRBJ1-1; CDR3 DNA: TGCGCCAGCAGCTTTCGGGACACTGAAGCTTTCTTT; CDR3 protein: CASSFRDTEAFF
clone size: NA; D gene: TRBD2; V gene: TRBV4-3; J gene: TRBJ2-2; CDR3 DNA: TGCGCCAGCAGCCCTGGAGTAGCGGGAGGATCACAGACCGGGGAGCTGTTTTTT; CDR3 protein: CASSPGVAGGSQTGELFF
clone size: NA; D gene: NA; V gene: TRBV20-1; J gene: TRBJ2-5; CDR3 DNA: TGCAGTGCTTCCCGACTGCAAGAGACCCAGTACTTC; CDR3 protein: CSASRLQETQYF
clone size: NA; D gene: NA; V gene: TRBV5-1; J gene: TRBJ2-1; CDR3 DNA: TGCGCCAGCAGCCCACAGGGAAAGGAGCAGTTCTTC; CDR3 protein: CASSPQGKEQFF
clone size: NA; D gene: NA; V gene: TRBV7-6; J gene: TRBJ1-3; CDR3 DNA: TGTGCCAGCAGCCTTGACCTTCGGAACACCATATATTTT; CDR3 protein: CASSLDLRNTIYF
clone size: few; D gene: NA; V gene: TRBV7-3; J gene: TRBJ2-1; CDR3 DNA: TGTGCCAGCAGCTTAACGCTCGGCCGAGACAATGAGCAGTTCTTC; CDR3 protein: CASSLTLGRDNEQFF
clone size: NA; D gene: NA; V gene: TRBV27; J gene: TRBJ2-7; CDR3 DNA: TGTGCCAGCAGTTTGAACAACTACGAGCAGTACTTC; CDR3 protein: CASSLNNYEQYF
clone size: once; D gene: TRBD1; V gene: TRBV2; J gene: TRBJ1-6; CDR3 DNA: TGTGCCAGCAGTGAGCGGGACAGGGCATCACCCCTCCACTTT; CDR3 protein: CASSERDRASPLHF
clone size: few; D gene: TRBD2; V gene: TRBV5-1; J gene: TRBJ2-5; CDR3 DNA: TGCGCCAGCAGCGAAGTCAGCAGACTAGCGGGAGGAGGTCAAGAGACCCAGTACTTC; CDR3 protein: CASSEVSRLAGGGQETQYF
clone size: NA; D gene: NA; V gene: TRBV7-2; J gene: TRBJ1-2; CDR3 DNA: TGTGCCAGCAGCCTCATCAGGCAGGGGAACTATGGCTACACCTTC; CDR3 protein: CASSLIRQGNYGYTF
clone size: NA; D gene: NA; V gene: TRBV7-9; J gene: TRBJ1-6; CDR3 DNA: TGTGCCATTATCAGGGGCGAGTCGGATAATTCACCCCTCCACTTT; CDR3 protein: CAIIRGESDNSPLHF
clone size: NA; D gene: NA; V gene: TRBV5-1; J gene: TRBJ2-5; CDR3 DNA: TGCGCCAGCAGCTTGGATGTAGACCAAGAGACCCAGTACTTC; CDR3 protein: CASSLDVDQETQYF
clone size: NA; D gene: NA; V gene: TRBV10-3; J gene: TRBJ2-1; CDR3 DNA: TGTGCCATCAGTGAGTCTGACGAATACAATGAGCAGTTCTTC; CDR3 protein: CAISESDEYNEQFF
clone size: few; D gene: TRBD1; V gene: TRBV4-2; J gene: TRBJ1-6; CDR3 DNA: TGTGCCAGCAGCCAAGCGGACAGGCTAAGTTCACCCCTCCACTTT; CDR3 protein: CASSQADRLSSPLHF
clone size: NA; D gene: NA; V gene: TRBV9; J gene: TRBJ2-5; CDR3 DNA: TGTGCCAGTGGGGGGGGCAAACCACGGCAGACCCAGTACTTC; CDR3 protein: CASGGGKPRQTQYF
clone size: NA; D gene: NA; V gene: TRBV29-1; J gene: TRBJ2-3; CDR3 DNA: TGCAGCGTTGATGAACGCAGTACCGGAGCTAGCACAGATACGCAGTATTTT; CDR3 protein: CSVDERSTGASTDTQYF
clone size: few; D gene: TRBD2; V gene: TRBV10-3; J gene: TRBJ2-7; CDR3 DNA: TGTGCCATCAGTGACCCGGGACTAACGCCCTACGAGCAGTACTTC; CDR3 protein: CAISDPGLTPYEQYF
clone size: NA; D gene: NA; V gene: TRBV2; J gene: TRBJ2-3; CDR3 DNA: TGTGCCAGCAGTGAAAGGATTAGAAGCACAGATACGCAGTATTTT; CDR3 protein: CASSERIRSTDTQYF
clone size: NA; D gene: NA; V gene: TRBV14; J gene: TRBJ2-6; CDR3 DNA: TGTGCCAGCAGCCAATCATGGGTGAAGGCTGGGGCCAACGTCCTGACTTTC; CDR3 protein: CASSQSWVKAGANVLTF
clone size: few; D gene: NA; V gene: TRBV20-1; J gene: TRBJ2-5; CDR3 DNA: TGCAGTGCTCCCCAACAGCTTGGGGAGACCCAGTACTTC; CDR3 protein: CSAPQQLGETQYF
clone size: many; D gene: TRBD1; V gene: TRBV12-3/TRBV12-4; J gene: TRBJ1-5; CDR3 DNA: TGTGCCAGCAGCCCCGACAGGGTTCAGCCCCAGCATTTT; CDR3 protein: CASSPDRVQPQHF
clone size: few; D gene: TRBD1; V gene: TRBV6-2/TRBV6-3; J gene: TRBJ2-3; CDR3 DNA: TGTGCCAGCAGCCAGGGGGCCCTCACAGATACGCAGTATTTT; CDR3 protein: CASSQGALTDTQYF
clone size: NA; D gene: NA; V gene: TRBV29-1; J gene: TRBJ2-1; CDR3 DNA: TGCAGCGTTGAAGAGGGGCTCCGACACAATGAGCAGTTCTTC; CDR3 protein: CSVEEGLRHNEQFF
clone size: few; D gene: NA; V gene: TRBV7-7; J gene: TRBJ2-1; CDR3 DNA: TGTGCCAGCAGCTTATCCCGGGAGTTTAACAATGAGCAGTTCTTC; CDR3 protein: CASSLSREFNNEQFF
clone size: few; D gene: NA; V gene: TRBV28; J gene: TRBJ2-7; CDR3 DNA: TGTGCCAGCAGTTCTCTAGGGCGACAGCGCTGGGAGCAGTACTTC; CDR3 protein: CASSSLGRQRWEQYF
clone size: many; D gene: TRBD2; V gene: TRBV5-1; J gene: TRBJ2-1; CDR3 DNA: TGCGCCAGCAGCATGGTACTAGCGGGAGAGAGGAATGAGCAGTTCTTC; CDR3 protein: CASSMVLAGERNEQFF
clone size: once; D gene: TRBD2; V gene: TRBV29-1; J gene: TRBJ2-1; CDR3 DNA: TGCAGCGTTGAAGGCGCTAGCGGGAGTTTCGGTGAGCAGTTCTTC; CDR3 protein: CSVEGASGSFGEQFF
clone size: few; D gene: TRBD2; V gene: TRBV5-1; J gene: TRBJ2-1; CDR3 DNA: TGCGCCAGCAGCTTCCTAGTTAGCGGGAGTGAAAATGAGCAGTTCTTC; CDR3 protein: CASSFLVSGSENEQFF
clone size: NA; D gene: NA; V gene: TRBV15; J gene: TRBJ1-5; CDR3 DNA: TGTGCCACCAGCAGTATCAGCAATCAGCCCCAGCATTTT; CDR3 protein: CATSSISNQPQHF
clone size: NA; D gene: NA; V gene: TRBV7-2; J gene: TRBJ2-1; CDR3 DNA: TGTGCCAGCAGCCTAACTACGGGGCAGTTCTTC; CDR3 protein: CASSLTTGQFF
clone size: few; D gene: NA; V gene: TRBV12-3/TRBV12-4; J gene: TRBJ2-7; CDR3 DNA: TGTGCCAGCAGGGAAGGGAGCGGTTCCTACGAGCAGTACTTC; CDR3 protein: CASREGSGSYEQYF
clone size: NA; D gene: TRBD1; V gene: TRBV5-1; J gene: TRBJ2-5; CDR3 DNA: TGCGCCAGCAGTGTGGACAGGGGGGTAGAGACCCAGTACTTC; CDR3 protein: CASSVDRGVETQYF
clone size: few; D gene: NA; V gene: TRBV5-4; J gene: TRBJ2-5; CDR3 DNA: TGTGCCAGCAGCTTGGGGGTGGGCAGGGAGACCCAGTACTTC; CDR3 protein: CASSLGVGRETQYF
clone size: NA; D gene: TRBD1; V gene: TRBV28; J gene: TRBJ1-2; CDR3 DNA: TGTGCCAGCAGTGTGATTGGGGGCCAGGGGGCGCATGGCTACACCTTC; CDR3 protein: CASSVIGGQGAHGYTF
clone size: NA; D gene: TRBD2; V gene: TRBV9; J gene: TRBJ2-1; CDR3 DNA: TGTGCCAGCAGCGTAGGGGTAGCGGGAGGCTACAATGAGCAGTTCTTC; CDR3 protein: CASSVGVAGGYNEQFF
clone size: NA; D gene: NA; V gene: TRBV11-2; J gene: TRBJ2-3; CDR3 DNA: TGTGCCAGCAGCTTAGATTCAGAGGGTCAGGGAAATACGCAGTATTTT; CDR3 protein: CASSLDSEGQGNTQYF
clone size: NA; D gene: NA; V gene: TRBV4-2; J gene: TRBJ2-2; CDR3 DNA: TGTGCCAGCAGCCAAGAGTACGGGGAGCTGTTTTTT; CDR3 protein: CASSQEYGELFF
clone size: many; D gene: NA; V gene: TRBV4-3; J gene: TRBJ2-7; CDR3 DNA: TGCGCCAGCAGCCAAGATCGTGGGAGGAGTGGCGAGCAGTACTTC; CDR3 protein: CASSQDRGRSGEQYF
clone size: once; D gene: TRBD1; V gene: TRBV30; J gene: TRBJ2-7; CDR3 DNA: TGTGCCTGGAGTGTACGGGACAGGGGCACCTACGAGCAGTACTTC; CDR3 protein: CAWSVRDRGTYEQYF
clone size: many; D gene: NA; V gene: TRBV5-1; J gene: TRBJ2-2; CDR3 DNA: TGCGCCAGCAGCTTGACTTCATCCGGAGGAGGGGAGCTGTTTTTT; CDR3 protein: CASSLTSSGGGELFF
clone size: NA; D gene: NA; V gene: TRBV27; J gene: TRBJ2-7; CDR3 DNA: TGCGCCAGCAGCAAAGGACCGCTCTACGAGCAGTACTTC; CDR3 protein: CASSKGPLYEQYF
clone size: few; D gene: TRBD2; V gene: TRBV7-9; J gene: TRBJ2-3; CDR3 DNA: TGTGCCAGCAGCTTATCAGTGAGGGAGGGAGATACGCAGTATTTT; CDR3 protein: CASSLSVREGDTQYF
clone size: NA; D gene: NA; V gene: TRBV15; J gene: TRBJ2-5; CDR3 DNA: TGTGCCACCAGCAGAGACAGAAACCAAGAGACCCAGTACTTC; CDR3 protein: CATSRDRNQETQYF
clone size: few; D gene: TRBD1; V gene: TRBV12-3/TRBV12-4; J gene: TRBJ2-2; CDR3 DNA: TGTGCCAGCAGTTGGACAGGGGCCACCGGGGAGCTGTTTTTT; CDR3 protein: CASSWTGATGELFF
clone size: NA; D gene: NA; V gene: TRBV7-9; J gene: TRBJ2-5; CDR3 DNA: TGTGCCAGCAGCTTAAGTCCTTTTACTACAGCCAACCAAGAGGCCCAGTACTTC; CDR3 protein: CASSLSPFTTANQEAQYF